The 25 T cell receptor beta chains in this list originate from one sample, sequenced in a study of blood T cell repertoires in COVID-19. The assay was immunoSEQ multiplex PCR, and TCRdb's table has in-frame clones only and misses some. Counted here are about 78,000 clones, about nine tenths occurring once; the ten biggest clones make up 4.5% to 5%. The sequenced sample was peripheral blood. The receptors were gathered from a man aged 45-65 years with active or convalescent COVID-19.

The CDR3 DNA reads TGCGCCAGCAGCTTAAGCGGGGGGGCCCAAGAGACCCAGTACTTC. Amino acids: CASSLSGGAQETQYF. V gene TRBV5-1 combines with J gene TRBJ2-5, with 10 bases that match TRBD2. V lost 2 bases to trimming and J lost 1 base; unmatched junction nucleotides: 2. Germline V gives CDR1 SGHRS, CDR2 YFSETQ. The CDR3 consists of 15 residues.

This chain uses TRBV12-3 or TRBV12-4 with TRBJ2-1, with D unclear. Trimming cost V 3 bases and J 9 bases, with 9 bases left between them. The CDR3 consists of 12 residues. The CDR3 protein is CASSFRVIEQFF. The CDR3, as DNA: TGTGCCAGCAGTTTCCGGGTAATTGAGCAGTTCTTC.

CDR3 coding DNA: TGCGCCAGCAGCCATGCGACTAGCCGGGAGACCCAGTACTTC. It translates to CASSHATSRETQYF. This chain links TRBV4-3 with TRBJ2-5; 7 bases map to TRBD2. Germline values: CDR1 LGHNA, CDR2 YSLEER. With V trimmed by 3 bases and J by 5 bases, 6 bases remained unmatched. The CDR3 loop spans 14 amino acids.

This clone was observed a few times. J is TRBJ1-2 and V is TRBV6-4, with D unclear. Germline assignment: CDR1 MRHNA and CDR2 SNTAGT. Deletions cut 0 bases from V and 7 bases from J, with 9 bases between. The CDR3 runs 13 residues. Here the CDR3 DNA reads TGTGCCAGCAGTGACTCTGGCATTGTTGGCTACACCTTC. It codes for CASSDSGIVGYTF.

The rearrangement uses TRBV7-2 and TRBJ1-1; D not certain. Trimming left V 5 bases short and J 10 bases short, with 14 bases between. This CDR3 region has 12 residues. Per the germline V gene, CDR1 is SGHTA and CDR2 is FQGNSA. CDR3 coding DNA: TGTGCCAGCAGCCTATGGGAGGAAAGAGCTTTCTTT. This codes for CASSLWEERAFF.

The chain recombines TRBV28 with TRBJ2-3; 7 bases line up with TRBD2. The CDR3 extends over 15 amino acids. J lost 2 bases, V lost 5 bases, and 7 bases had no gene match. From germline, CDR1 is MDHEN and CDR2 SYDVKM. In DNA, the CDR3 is TGTGCCAGCAGTCCCCGGACTAGTGTCACAGATACGCAGTATTTT. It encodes CASSPRTSVTDTQYF.

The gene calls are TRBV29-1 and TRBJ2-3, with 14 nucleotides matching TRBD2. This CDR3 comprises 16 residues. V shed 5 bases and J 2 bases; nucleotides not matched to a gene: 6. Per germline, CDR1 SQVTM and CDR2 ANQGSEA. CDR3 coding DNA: TGCAGCGTTCTAGGACTAGCGGGGGGCGACACAGATACGCAGTATTTT. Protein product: CSVLGLAGGDTDTQYF.

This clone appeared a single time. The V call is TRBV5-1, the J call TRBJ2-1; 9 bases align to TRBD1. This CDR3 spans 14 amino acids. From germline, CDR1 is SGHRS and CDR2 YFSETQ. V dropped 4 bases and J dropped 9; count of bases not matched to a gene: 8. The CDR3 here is CASSDSQGAVEQFF. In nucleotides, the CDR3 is TGCGCCAGCAGCGACTCACAGGGGGCAGTTGAGCAGTTCTTC.

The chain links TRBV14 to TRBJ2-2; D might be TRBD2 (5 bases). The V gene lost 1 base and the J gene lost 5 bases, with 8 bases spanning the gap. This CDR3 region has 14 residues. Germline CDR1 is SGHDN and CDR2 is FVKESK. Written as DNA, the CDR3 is TGTGCCAGCAGCCAAGTGTCGGGAACCGGGGAGCTGTTTTTT. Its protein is CASSQVSGTGELFF.

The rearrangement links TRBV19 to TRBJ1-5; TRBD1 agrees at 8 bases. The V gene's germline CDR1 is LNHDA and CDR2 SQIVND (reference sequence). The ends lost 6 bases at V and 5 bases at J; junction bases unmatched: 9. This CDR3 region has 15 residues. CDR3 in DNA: TGTGCCAGTAGCCCGGGACAGGCGTTCGATCAGCCCCAGCATTTT. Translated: CASSPGQAFDQPQHF.

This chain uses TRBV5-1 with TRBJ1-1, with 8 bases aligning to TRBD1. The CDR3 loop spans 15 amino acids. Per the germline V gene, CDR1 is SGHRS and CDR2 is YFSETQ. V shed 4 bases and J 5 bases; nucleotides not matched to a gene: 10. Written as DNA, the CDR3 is TGCGCCAGCAGCGACGGACAGGGAGAGGGGACTGAAGCTTTCTTT. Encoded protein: CASSDGQGEGTEAFF. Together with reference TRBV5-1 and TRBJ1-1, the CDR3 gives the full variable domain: KAGVTQTPRYLIKTRGQQVTLSCSPISGHRSVSWYQQTPGQGLQFLFEYFSETQRNKGNFPGRFSGRQFSNSRSEMNVSTLELGDSALYLCASSDGQGEGTEAFFGQGTRLTVV.

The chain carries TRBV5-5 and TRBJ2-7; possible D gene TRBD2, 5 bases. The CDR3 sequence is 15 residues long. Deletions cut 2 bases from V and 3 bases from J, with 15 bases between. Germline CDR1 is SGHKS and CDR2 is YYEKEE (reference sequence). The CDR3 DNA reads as TGTGCCAGCAGCTTATCCGGGGTCTCTATCTACGAGCAGTACGTC. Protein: CASSLSGVSIYEQYV.

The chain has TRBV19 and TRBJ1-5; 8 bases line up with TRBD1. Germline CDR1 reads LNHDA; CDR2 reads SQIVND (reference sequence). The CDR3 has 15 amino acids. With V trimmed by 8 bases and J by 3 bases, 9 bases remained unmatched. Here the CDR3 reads CASGHQGANNQPQHF. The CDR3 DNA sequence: TGTGCCAGTGGTCATCAGGGGGCAAACAATCAGCCCCAGCATTTT.

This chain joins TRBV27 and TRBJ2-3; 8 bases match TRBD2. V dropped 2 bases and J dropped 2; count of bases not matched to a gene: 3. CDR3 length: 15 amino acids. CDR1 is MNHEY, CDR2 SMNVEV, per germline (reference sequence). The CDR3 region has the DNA TGTGCCAGCAGTTTAATGACTAGCGTCACAGATACGCAGTATTTT. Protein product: CASSLMTSVTDTQYF.

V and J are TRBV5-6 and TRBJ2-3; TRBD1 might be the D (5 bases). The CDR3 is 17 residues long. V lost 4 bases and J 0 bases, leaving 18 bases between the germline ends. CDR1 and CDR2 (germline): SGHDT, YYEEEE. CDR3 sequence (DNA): TGTGCCAGCAGCGAGCCGACAGACATCGCTAGCACAGATACGCAGTATTTT. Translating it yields CASSEPTDIASTDTQYF. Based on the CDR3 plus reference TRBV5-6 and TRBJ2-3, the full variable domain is DAGVTQSPTHLIKTRGQQVTLRCSPKSGHDTVSWYQQALGQGPQFIFQYYEEEERQRGNFPDRFSGHQFPNYSSELNVNALLLGDSALYLCASSEPTDIASTDTQYFGPGTRLTVL.

This CDR3 is CASGRGLPETQYF. The CDR3 region has the DNA TGTGCTAGTGGCCGGGGGTTGCCCGAGACCCAGTACTTC. V is TRBV12-5 and J is TRBJ2-5, with D tentatively TRBD2 (6 bases). Germline values: CDR1 LGHNT, CDR2 FRNRAP. Trimming cost V 6 bases and J 5 bases, with 13 bases left between them. This CDR3 is 13 amino acids long. Filled out from reference TRBV12-5 and TRBJ2-5, the complete variable domain reads DARVTQTPRHKVTEMGQEVTMRCQPILGHNTVFWYRQTMMQGLELLAYFRNRAPLDDSGMPKDRFSAEMPDATLATLKIQPSEPRDSAVYFCASGRGLPETQYFGPGTRLLVL.

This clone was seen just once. CDR3 region: CASGGQTTDQPQHF. CDR3 nucleotide sequence: TGTGCCAGCGGGGGACAGACCACCGATCAGCCCCAGCATTTT. The rearrangement joins TRBV6-6 to TRBJ1-5; TRBD1 aligns across 7 bases. V lost 8 bases to trimming and J lost 5 bases; unmatched junction nucleotides: 9. There are 14 residues in the CDR3. Germline-derived CDR1 and CDR2 are MNHNY and SVGAGI (reference sequence).

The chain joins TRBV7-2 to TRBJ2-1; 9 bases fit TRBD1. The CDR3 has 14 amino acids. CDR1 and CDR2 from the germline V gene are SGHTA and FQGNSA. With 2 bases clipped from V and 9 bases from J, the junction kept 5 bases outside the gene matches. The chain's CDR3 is CASSLRTGEVEQFF. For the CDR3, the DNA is TGTGCCAGCAGCTTAAGGACAGGGGAGGTTGAGCAGTTCTTC.

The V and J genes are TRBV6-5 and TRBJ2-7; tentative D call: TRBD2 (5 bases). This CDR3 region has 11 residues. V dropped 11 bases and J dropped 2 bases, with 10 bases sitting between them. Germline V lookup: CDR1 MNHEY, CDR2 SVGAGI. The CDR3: CAGGWTYEQYV. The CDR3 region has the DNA TGTGCCGGCGGGTGGACCTACGAGCAGTACGTC.

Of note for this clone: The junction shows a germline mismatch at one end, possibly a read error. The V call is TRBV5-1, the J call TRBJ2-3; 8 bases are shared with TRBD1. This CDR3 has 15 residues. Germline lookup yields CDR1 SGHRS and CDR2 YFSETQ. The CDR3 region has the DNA TGCGCCAGCAGATTGGGGGGACAGGCCACAGATACGCAGTATTTT. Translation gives CASRLGGQATDTQYF.

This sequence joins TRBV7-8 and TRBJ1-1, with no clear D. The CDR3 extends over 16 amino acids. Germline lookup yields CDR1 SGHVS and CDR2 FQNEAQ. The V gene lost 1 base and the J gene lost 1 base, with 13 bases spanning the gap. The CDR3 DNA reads TGTGCCAGCAGCTTAGTACAATTGGGGAGGAACACTGAAGCTTTCTTT. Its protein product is CASSLVQLGRNTEAFF.

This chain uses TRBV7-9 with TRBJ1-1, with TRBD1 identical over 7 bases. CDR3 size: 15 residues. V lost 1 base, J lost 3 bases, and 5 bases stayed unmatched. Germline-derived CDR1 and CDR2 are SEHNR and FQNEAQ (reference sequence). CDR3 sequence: CASSLEPGQYTEAFF. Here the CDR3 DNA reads TGTGCCAGCAGCTTAGAACCGGGACAGTACACTGAAGCTTTCTTT.

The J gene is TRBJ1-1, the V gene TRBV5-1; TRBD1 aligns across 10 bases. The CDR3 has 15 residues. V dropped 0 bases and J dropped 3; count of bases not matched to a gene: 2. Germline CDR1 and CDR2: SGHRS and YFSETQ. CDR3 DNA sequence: TGCGCCAGCAGCTTGGGAGGGACAGGGGACACTGAAGCTTTCTTT. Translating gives CASSLGGTGDTEAFF.

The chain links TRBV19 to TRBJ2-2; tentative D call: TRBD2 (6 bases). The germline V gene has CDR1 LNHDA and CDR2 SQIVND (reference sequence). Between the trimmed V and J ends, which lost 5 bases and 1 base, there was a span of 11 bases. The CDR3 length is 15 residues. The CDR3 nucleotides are TGTGCCAGTAGTCCCCCCGGGGGGAACACCGGGGAGCTGTTTTTT. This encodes CASSPPGGNTGELFF.

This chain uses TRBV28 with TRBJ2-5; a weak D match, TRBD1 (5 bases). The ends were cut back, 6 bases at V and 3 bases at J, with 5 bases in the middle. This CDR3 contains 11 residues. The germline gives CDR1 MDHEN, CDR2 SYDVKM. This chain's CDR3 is CASRGEETQYF. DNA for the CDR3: TGTGCCAGCAGAGGGGAAGAGACCCAGTACTTC.